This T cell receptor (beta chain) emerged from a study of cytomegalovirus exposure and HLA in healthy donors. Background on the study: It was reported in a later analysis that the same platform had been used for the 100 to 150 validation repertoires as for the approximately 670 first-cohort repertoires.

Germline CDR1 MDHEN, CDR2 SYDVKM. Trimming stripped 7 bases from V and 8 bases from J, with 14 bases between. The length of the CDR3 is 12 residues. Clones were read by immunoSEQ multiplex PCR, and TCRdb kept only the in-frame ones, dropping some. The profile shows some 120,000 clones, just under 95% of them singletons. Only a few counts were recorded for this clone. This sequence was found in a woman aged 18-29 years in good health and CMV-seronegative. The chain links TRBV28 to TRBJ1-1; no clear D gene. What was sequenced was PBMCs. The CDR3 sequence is CASTAQGEEAFF. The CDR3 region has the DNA TGTGCCAGCACAGCACAAGGAGAGGAAGCTTTCTTT. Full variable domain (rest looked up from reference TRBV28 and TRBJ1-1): DVKVTQSSRYLVKRTGEKVFLECVQDMDHENMFWYRQDPGLGLRLIYFSYDVKMKEKGDIPEGYSVSREKKERFSLILESASTNQTSMYLCASTAQGEEAFFGQGTRLTVV.